This T cell receptor (beta chain) is drawn from a study of CD8+CD57+ T cells in acquired aplastic anemia. Study overall: Across the sorted CD4+ and CD8+ cells, DNA amounts averaged about 3 ug. Overall study results and limits: Found in both controls and patients were about 30 CD8+ CDR3 sequences. Statistical testing detected no significant gap in CD8+ Simpson's diversity between patients and controls.

Genomic DNA constituted the template upon which TCR beta VDJ and CDR3 profiling was performed. TCRdb called the reads again in MiXCR, with one record for every CDR3 protein. The sample carries about 400,000 distinct CDR3 sequences, 65% to 75% recorded once. The CDR3 contains 15 residues. The V end was cut by 6 bases, the J end by 8 bases, with 22 bases between. In the case of this clonotype: The antigen is undetermined.

The sequenced material came from sorted CD4+, CD8+, or CD8+CD57+ T cells (not recorded which) from PBMCs. This TCR was recovered from a human donor in good health, serving as a control. The J gene is TRBJ1-2, the V gene TRBV12-3 or TRBV12-4, with D possibly being TRBD1 (6 bases). The CDR3: CASSQEAPGGGGYTF. The CDR3 DNA follows: TGTGCCAGCAGCCAAGAAGCCCCCGGGGGCGGAGGCTACACCTTC.